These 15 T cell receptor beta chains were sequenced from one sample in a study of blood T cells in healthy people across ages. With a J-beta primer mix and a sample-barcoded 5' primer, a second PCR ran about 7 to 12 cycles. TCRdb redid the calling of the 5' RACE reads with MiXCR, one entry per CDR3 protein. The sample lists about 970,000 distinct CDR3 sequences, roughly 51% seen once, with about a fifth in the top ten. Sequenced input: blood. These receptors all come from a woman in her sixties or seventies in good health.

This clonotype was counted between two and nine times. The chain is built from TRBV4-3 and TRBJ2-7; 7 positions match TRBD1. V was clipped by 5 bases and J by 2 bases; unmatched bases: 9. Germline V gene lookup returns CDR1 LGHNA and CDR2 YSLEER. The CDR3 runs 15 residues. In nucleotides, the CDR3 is TGCGCCAGCAGCAGATCCGGGACAGAGACCTACGAGCAGTACTTC. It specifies CASSRSGTETYEQYF.

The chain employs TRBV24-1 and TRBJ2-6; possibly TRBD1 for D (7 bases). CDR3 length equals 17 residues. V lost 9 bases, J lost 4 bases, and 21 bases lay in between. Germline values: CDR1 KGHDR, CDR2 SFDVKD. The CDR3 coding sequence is TGTGCCACCCAGCGCCGGGCAGGGGGGAAAGGGGCCAACGTCCTGACTTTC. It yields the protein CATQRRAGGKGANVLTF.

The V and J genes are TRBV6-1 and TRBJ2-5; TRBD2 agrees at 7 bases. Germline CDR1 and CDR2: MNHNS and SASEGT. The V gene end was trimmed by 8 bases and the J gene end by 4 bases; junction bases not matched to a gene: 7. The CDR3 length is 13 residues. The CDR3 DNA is TGTGCCAGCTCGAGGGAGGGCCGAGAGACCCAGTACTTC. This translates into CASSREGRETQYF.

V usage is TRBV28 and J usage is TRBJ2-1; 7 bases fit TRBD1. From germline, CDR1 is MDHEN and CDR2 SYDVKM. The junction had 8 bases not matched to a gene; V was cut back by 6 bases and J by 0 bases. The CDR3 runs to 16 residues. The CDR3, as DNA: TGTGCCAGCAGAGGGGACAGTGAGAGCTCCTACAATGAGCAGTTCTTC. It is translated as CASRGDSESSYNEQFF.

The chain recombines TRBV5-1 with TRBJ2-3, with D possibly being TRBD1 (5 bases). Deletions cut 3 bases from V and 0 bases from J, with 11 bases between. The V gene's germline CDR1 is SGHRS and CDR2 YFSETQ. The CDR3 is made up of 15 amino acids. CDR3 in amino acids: CASSYDSASTDTQYF. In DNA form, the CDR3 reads TGCGCCAGCAGCTACGACAGTGCTAGCACAGATACGCAGTATTTT.

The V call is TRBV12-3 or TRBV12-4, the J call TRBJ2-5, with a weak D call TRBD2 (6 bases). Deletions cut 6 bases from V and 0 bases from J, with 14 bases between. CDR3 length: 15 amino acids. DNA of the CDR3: TGTGCCAGCAGCCCGGGACGGGAGTACCAAGAGACCCAGTACTTC. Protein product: CASSPGREYQETQYF.

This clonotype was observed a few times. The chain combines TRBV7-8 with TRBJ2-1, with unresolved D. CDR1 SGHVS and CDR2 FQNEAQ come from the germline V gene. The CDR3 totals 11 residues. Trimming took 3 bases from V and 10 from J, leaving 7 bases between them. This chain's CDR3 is CASSFQAEQFF. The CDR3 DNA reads TGTGCCAGCAGCTTCCAGGCCGAGCAGTTCTTC.

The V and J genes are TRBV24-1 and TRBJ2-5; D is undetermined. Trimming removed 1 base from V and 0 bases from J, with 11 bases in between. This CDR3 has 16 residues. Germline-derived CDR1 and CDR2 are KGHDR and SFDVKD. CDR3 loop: CATSDFALADQETQYF. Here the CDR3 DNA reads TGTGCCACCAGTGATTTTGCACTGGCAGACCAAGAGACCCAGTACTTC.

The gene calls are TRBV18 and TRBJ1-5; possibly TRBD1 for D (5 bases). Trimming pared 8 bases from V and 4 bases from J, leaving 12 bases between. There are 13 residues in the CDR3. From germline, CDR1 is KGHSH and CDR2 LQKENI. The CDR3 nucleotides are TGTGCCAGCCAAAGGGGTGAGAATCAGCCCCAGCATTTT. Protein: CASQRGENQPQHF.

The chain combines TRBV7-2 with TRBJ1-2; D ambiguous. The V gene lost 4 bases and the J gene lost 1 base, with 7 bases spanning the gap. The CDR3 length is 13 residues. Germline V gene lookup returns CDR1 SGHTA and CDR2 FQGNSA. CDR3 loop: CASSSARNYGYTF. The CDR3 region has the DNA TGTGCCAGCAGCTCCGCTCGTAACTATGGCTACACCTTC.

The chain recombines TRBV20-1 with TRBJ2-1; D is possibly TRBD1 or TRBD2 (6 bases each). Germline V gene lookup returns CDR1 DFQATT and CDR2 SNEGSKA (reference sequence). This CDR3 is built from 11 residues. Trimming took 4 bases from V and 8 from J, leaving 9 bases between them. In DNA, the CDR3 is TGCAGTGCTAAAGGGGGGTATGAGCAGTTCTTC. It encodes CSAKGGYEQFF.

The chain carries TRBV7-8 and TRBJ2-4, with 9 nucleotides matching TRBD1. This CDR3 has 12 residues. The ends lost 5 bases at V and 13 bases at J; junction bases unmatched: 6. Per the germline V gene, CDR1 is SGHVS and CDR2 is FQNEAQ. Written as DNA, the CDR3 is TGTGCCAGCAGCAGGGACAGGGAAAAGCAGTACTTC. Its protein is CASSRDREKQYF.

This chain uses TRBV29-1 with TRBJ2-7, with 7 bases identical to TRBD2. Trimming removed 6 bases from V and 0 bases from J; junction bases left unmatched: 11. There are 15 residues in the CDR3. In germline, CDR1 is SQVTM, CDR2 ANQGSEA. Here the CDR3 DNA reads TGCAGCGTAGAAAAAGGGAGGGGCCGCTCCTACGAGCAGTACTTC. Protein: CSVEKGRGRSYEQYF.

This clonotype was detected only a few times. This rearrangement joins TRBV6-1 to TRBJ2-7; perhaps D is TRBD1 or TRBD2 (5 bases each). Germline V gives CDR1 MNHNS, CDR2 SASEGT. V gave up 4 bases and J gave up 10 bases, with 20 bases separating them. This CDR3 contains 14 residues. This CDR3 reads CASSGSRDLHTQYF. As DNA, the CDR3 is TGTGCCAGCAGTGGAAGCCGGGACCTCCATACCCAGTACTTC.

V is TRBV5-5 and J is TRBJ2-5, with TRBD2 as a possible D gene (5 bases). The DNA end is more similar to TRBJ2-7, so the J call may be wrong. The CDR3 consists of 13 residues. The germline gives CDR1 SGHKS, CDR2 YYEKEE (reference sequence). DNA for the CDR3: TGTGCCAGCAGCTGTTTCGGGGACTACGAGCAGTACTTC. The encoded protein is CASSCFGDYEQYF.